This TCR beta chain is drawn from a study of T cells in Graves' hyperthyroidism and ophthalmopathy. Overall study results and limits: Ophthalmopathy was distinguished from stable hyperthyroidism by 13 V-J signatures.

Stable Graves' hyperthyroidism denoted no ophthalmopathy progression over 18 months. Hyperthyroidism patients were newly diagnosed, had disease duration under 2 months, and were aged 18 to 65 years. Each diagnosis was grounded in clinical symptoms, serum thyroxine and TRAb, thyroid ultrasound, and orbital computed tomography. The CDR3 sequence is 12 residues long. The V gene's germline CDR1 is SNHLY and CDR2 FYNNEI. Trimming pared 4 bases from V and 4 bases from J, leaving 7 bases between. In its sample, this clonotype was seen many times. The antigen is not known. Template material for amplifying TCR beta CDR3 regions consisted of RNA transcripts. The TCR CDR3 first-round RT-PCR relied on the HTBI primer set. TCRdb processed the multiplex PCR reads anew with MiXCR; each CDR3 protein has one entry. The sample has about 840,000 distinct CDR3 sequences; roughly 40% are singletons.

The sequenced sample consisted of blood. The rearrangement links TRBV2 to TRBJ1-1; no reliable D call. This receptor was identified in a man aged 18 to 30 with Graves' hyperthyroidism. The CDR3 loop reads CASSVRFTEAFF. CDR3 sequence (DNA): TGTGCCAGCAGTGTCAGATTCACTGAAGCTTTCTTT.